This T cell receptor (beta chain) comes out of a study of T cell repertoires in aging, cancer and after chemotherapy. Study overall: Paired samples before and after chemotherapy came from glioblastoma patients receiving temozolomide-based therapy. The full dataset contained around 10 million TCR reads. Whole-study results and caveats: Median generation probability rose over the chemotherapy interval in each cancer cohort, suggesting rebound thymic output.

TCR beta rearrangements were amplified from peripheral blood genomic DNA. Regarding this clonotype: Its antigen is currently unknown.

Multiplex touch-down PCR with TRB-A/B primers amplified rearranged V-D-J TRB sequences. In TCRdb, the multiplex PCR reads were re-called with MiXCR into one record per CDR3 protein. The sample records about 360 distinct CDR3 sequences, about 80% being singletons. J lost 5 bases, V lost 0 bases, and 10 bases had no gene match. The CDR3 is 18 amino acids. Germline V gene lookup returns CDR1 MNHEY and CDR2 SVGAGI. The sequence came from a human donor with a solid tumor. The sequenced sample consisted of blood. V and J are TRBV6-5 and TRBJ2-1, with 10 bases that match TRBD2. The DNA for the CDR3 is TGTGCCAGCAGTTACTCTGGTGCGAGCGGGGGGGTAAACAATGAGCAGTTCTTC. Encoded protein: CASSYSGASGGVNNEQFF.